The clone carrying this T cell receptor beta chain was observed a few times. At one boundary the junction diverges from the germline segment, which might be a read error. The data belong to a study of blood T cells in healthy people across ages. The authors ran a second PCR of roughly 6 to 12 cycles using a sample-barcoded 5' primer and a J-beta primer mix. TCRdb called the 5' RACE reads again in MiXCR, with one record for every CDR3 protein. In the table there are about 760,000 distinct CDR3 sequences, approximately 25% of which are singletons. This CDR3 comprises 16 residues. Looked up from germline, CDR1 is SSHAT and CDR2 is FNYEAQ (reference sequence). These same records also appear under a second study, on T cells of mothers and their children. As reported in that work: M1S, a second-PCR primer, added sample barcodes and 2-4 random nucleotides. Slightly higher, non-significant overlap characterized related mother-child pairs relative to unrelated pairs.

The clonotype comes from a boy between 10 and 17 years old in good health. This chain links TRBV7-7 with TRBJ2-1; 13 bases fit TRBD2. Sequenced input: blood. The CDR3 DNA reads TGTGCTAGCAGCCCTAGGACTAGCGGGAGTTTCGATGAGCAGTTCTTC. Protein sequence: CASSPRTSGSFDEQFF. Filled out from reference TRBV7-7 and TRBJ2-1, the complete variable domain reads GAGVSQSPRYKVTKRGQDVTLRCDPISSHATLYWYQQALGQGPEFLTYFNYEAQPDKSGLPSDRFSAERPEGSISTLTIQRTEQRDSAMYRCASSPRTSGSFDEQFFGPGTRLTVL.